Shown below are 6 T cell receptor beta chains from a single sample sequenced in a study of long-term antiretroviral therapy in people with HIV. Researchers report immunoSEQ v3.0 was run at survey level. Clones were sequenced by immunoSEQ multiplex PCR, and TCRdb holds only the in-frame ones, with some missing. The sample has roughly 25,000 clones, 85% seen once. Sequenced here: unsorted PBMCs, sampled 2.3 years after starting antiretroviral therapy. These receptors originate from a man aged 35 to 55 with HIV.

This chain connects TRBV4-2 to TRBJ2-7; weak D call: TRBD1 (5 bases). Germline CDR1 and CDR2: LGHNA and YNFKEQ. The CDR3 has 15 residues. Deletions cut 0 bases from V and 4 bases from J, with 13 bases between. Written as DNA, the CDR3 is TGTGCCAGCAGCCAAGAACAAGGGGCAGGGTACGAGCAGTACTTC. Its protein product is CASSQEQGAGYEQYF.

This sequence joins TRBV7-6 and TRBJ2-7; D possibly matches TRBD1 or TRBD2 (5 bases each). This CDR3 contains 15 residues. Germline values: CDR1 SGHVS, CDR2 FNYEAQ. V gave up 4 bases and J gave up 7 bases, with 20 bases separating them. CDR3 sequence: CASSSGMGPSGEQYF. The DNA of the CDR3 is TGTGCCAGCAGCTCAGGGATGGGGCCCTCGGGGGAGCAGTACTTC.

The chain couples TRBV29-1 to TRBJ2-3; 8 bases align to TRBD1. V lost 2 bases to trimming and J lost 4 bases; unmatched junction nucleotides: 11. The CDR3 is 16 residues long. Germline lookup yields CDR1 SQVTM and CDR2 ANQGSEA. As DNA, the CDR3 is TGCAGCGTTGAAAGCAGGGGGCGACCCGCACCAGATACGCAGTATTTT. Residues: CSVESRGRPAPDTQYF.

The chain has TRBV7-9 and TRBJ1-2; D is ambiguous. The V end was cut by 5 bases, the J end by 8 bases, with 24 bases between. This CDR3 is 16 amino acids long. Germline lookup yields CDR1 SEHNR and CDR2 FQNEAQ (reference sequence). The CDR3 region has the DNA TGTGCCAGCAGCCCGATGGCCCTCCGCTCCGAACACGGCTACACCTTC. Amino acid sequence: CASSPMALRSEHGYTF.

This clone has just one count. J is TRBJ2-3 and V is TRBV18; D not resolved. The CDR3 loop spans 13 amino acids. The germline CDR1 and CDR2 sequences are KGHSH and LQKENI. V lost 3 bases, J lost 2 bases, and 6 bases lay in between. CDR3 loop: CASSPAHTDTQYF. The CDR3 DNA reads as TGTGCCAGCTCACCTGCCCACACAGATACGCAGTATTTT. The variable domain in full, completed from reference TRBV18 and TRBJ2-3, reads NAGVMQNPRHLVRRRGQEARLRCSPMKGHSHVYWYRQLPEEGLKFMVYLQKENIIDESGMPKERFSAEFPKEGPSILRIQQVVRGDSAAYFCASSPAHTDTQYFGPGTRLTVL.

The chain combines TRBV13 with TRBJ2-7; the D is unclear. With 0 bases removed from V and 1 base from J, the gap between germline ends came to 7 bases. CDR1 PRHDT and CDR2 FYEKMQ come from the germline V gene (reference sequence). This CDR3 contains 14 residues. DNA for the CDR3: TGTGCCAGCAGCTTAGGCCCTGTATCCTACGAGCAGTACTTC. Its protein product is CASSLGPVSYEQYF.